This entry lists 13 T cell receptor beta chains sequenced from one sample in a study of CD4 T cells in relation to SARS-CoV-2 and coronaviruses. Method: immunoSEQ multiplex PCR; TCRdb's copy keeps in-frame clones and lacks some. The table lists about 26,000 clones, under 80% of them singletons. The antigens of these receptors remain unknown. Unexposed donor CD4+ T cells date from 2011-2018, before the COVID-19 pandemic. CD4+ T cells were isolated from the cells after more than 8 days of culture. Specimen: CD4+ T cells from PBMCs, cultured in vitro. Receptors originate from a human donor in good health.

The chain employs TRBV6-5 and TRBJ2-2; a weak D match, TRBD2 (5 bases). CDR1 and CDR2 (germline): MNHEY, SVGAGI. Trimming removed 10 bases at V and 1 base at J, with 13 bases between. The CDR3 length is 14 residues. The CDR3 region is CATGRRVNTGELFF. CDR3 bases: TGTGCCACCGGTAGGCGGGTGAACACCGGGGAGCTGTTTTTT.

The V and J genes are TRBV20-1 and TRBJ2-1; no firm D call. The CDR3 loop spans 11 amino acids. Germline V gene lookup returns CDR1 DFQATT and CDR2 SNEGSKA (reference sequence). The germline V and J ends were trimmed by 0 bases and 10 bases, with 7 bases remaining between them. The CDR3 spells CSARDSGEQFF. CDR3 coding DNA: TGCAGTGCTAGAGATAGTGGGGAGCAGTTCTTC.

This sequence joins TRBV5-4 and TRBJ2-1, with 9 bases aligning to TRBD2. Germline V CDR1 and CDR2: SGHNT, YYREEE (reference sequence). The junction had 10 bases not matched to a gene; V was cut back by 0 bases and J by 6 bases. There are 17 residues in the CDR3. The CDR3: CASSLGAGGGVSNEQFF. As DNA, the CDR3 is TGTGCCAGCAGCTTGGGCGCGGGCGGGGGGGTTAGCAATGAGCAGTTCTTC. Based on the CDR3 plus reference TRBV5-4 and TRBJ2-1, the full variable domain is ETGVTQSPTHLIKTRGQQVTLRCSSQSGHNTVSWYQQALGQGPQFIFQYYREEENGRGNFPPRFSGLQFPNYSSELNVNALELDDSALYLCASSLGAGGGVSNEQFFGPGTRLTVL.

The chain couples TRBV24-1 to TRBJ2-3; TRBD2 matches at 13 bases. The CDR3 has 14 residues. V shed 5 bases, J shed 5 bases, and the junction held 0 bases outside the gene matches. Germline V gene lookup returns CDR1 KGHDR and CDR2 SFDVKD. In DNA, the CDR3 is TGTGCCACCAGTGGACTAGCGGGGGGAGATACGCAGTATTTT. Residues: CATSGLAGGDTQYF.

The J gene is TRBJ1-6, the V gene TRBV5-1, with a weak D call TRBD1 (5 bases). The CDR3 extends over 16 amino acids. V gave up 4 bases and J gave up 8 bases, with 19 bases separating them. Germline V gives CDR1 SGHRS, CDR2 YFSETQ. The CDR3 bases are TGCGCCAGCAGCCCGGATCTGGGGCTTGGTTATTCACCCCTCCACTTT. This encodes CASSPDLGLGYSPLHF.

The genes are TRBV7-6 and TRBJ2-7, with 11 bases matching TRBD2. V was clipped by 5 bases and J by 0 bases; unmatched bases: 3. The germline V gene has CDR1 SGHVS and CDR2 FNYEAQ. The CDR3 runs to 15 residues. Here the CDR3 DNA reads TGTGCCAGCAGCCCACTAGCGGGGGCCTCCTACGAGCAGTACTTC. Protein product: CASSPLAGASYEQYF.

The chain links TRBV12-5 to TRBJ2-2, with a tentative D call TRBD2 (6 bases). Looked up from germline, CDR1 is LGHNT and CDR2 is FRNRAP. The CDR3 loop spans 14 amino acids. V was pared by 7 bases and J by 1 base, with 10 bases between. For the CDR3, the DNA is TGTGCTAGTGTGCGGGACTGGAACACCGGGGAGCTGTTTTTT. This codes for CASVRDWNTGELFF.

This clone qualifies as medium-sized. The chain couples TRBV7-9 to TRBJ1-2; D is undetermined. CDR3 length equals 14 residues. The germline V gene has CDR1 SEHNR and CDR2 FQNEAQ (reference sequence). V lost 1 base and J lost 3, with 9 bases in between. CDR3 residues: CASSLGAGDYGYTF. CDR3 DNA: TGTGCCAGCAGCTTAGGGGCGGGAGACTATGGCTACACCTTC.

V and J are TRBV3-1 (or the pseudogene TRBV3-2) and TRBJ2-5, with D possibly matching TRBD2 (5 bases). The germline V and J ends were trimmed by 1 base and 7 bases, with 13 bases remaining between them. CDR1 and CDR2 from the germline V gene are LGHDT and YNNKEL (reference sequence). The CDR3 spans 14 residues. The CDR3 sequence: CASSQGFSAGTQYF. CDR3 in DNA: TGTGCCAGCAGCCAAGGGTTTAGCGCGGGGACCCAGTACTTC.

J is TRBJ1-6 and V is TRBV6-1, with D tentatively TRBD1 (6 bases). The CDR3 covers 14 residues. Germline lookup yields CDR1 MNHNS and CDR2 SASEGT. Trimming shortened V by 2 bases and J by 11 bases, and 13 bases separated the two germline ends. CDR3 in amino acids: CASSERQAGAPLHF. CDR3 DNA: TGTGCCAGCAGTGAACGACAGGCCGGAGCACCCCTCCACTTT.

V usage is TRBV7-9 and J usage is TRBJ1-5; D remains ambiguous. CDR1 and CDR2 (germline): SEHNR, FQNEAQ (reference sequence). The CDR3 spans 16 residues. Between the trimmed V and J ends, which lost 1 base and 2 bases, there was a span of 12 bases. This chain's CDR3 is CASSLGAVSGNQPQHF. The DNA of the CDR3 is TGTGCCAGCAGCTTAGGGGCAGTGTCCGGCAATCAGCCCCAGCATTTT.

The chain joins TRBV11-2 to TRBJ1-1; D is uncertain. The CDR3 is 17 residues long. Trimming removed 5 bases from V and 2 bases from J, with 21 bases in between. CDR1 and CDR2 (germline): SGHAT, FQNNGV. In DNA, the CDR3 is TGTGCCAGCAGCGTAAGATACTCCTCTCCGAATAACACTGAAGCTTTCTTT. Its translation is CASSVRYSSPNNTEAFF.

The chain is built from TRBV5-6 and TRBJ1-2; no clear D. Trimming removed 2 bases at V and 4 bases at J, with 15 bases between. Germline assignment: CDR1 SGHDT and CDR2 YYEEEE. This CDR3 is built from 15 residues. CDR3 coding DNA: TGTGCCAGCAGCTTTATAAAGGTTTTAGGCTATGGCTACACCTTC. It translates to CASSFIKVLGYGYTF.